This TCR beta chain was recorded in a study of blood T cells in healthy people across ages. General study findings and limits: Across the age range, TCR beta diversity per million T cells fell in a roughly linear way.

Trimming took 3 bases from V and 4 from J, leaving 15 bases between them. Germline CDR1 is LGHDT and CDR2 is YNNKEL (reference sequence). This CDR3 region has 15 residues. Note on this clonotype: What it binds is not known.

A second roughly 6 to 11 cycle PCR used barcoded and J-beta primers. TCRdb fed the 5' RACE reads into MiXCR, producing one record per CDR3 protein. The sample consists of 1,500,000 or so distinct CDR3 sequences, 59% of them appearing once. For every donor, a draw yielded around 10 milliliters of peripheral blood. Total RNA, at least 6 micrograms per sample, came from PBMCs. The V call is TRBV3-1, the J call TRBJ1-1; a weak D match, TRBD1 (6 bases). This clonotype originated in a man younger than 35 in good health. Material for sequencing was blood. The CDR3 nucleotides read TGTGCCAGCAGCCATTGGGGGCCGCAAGGCACTGAAGCTTTCTTT. Translating it yields CASSHWGPQGTEAFF.